This record covers a single T cell receptor beta chain. Its antigen is still unknown. Molecular-barcoded quantitative 5'-RACE produced these TCR beta libraries. Using its own MiXCR run on the 5' RACE reads, TCRdb lists one record per CDR3 protein. The table shows a few hundred thousand distinct CDR3 sequences, with roughly a sixth occurring only once. The data stem from a study of CD8 T cells in ankylosing spondylitis. In germline, CDR1 is DFQATT, CDR2 SNEGSKA (reference sequence). CDR3 length equals 14 residues. General study findings and limits: Disease-linked clones bore a CD8+ phenotype, appearing relatively rarely in peripheral blood. The study identified a TCR beta motif of under ten highly homologous variants that appeared characteristic of ankylosing spondylitis blood. Earlier authors reported some of these motif variants in reactive arthritis synovial fluid and blood.

The TCR originated in a male donor with ankylosing spondylitis. This rearrangement joins TRBV20-1 to TRBJ1-1, with D perhaps matching TRBD1 (5 bases). Specimen: blood, either unsorted or a sorted T cell fraction (not recorded which). DNA of the CDR3: TGCAGGCCTCGGGTTGGGACCATGAACACTGAAGCTTTCTTT. It encodes CRPRVGTMNTEAFF.